This TCR beta chain derives from a study of spatial heterogeneity in lung cancer. General study points: The study found ubiquitous expanded tumor TCRs in blood more at resection than follow-up.

To note about this clonotype: Its antigen is still unknown.

Time point noted: sample taken at primary tumor resection. Tumor, nontumor lung or frozen PBMC supplied whole RNA that was sequenced unsorted. V gave up 6 bases and J gave up 9 bases; unmatched junction bases: 8. Germline CDR1 and CDR2: MNHEY and SVGEGT. The CDR3 contains 14 residues. Carried by each TCR cDNA molecule was a unique molecular identifier. TCRdb re-derived calls from the 5' RACE reads in MiXCR, one entry per CDR3 protein. There are around 26,000 distinct CDR3 sequences in the sample; around 7% occur only once, and roughly an eighth lies in the top ten. This chain joins TRBV6-2 or TRBV6-3 and TRBJ2-1, with 10 bases matching TRBD2. Source: PBMCs, taken at surgery. The origin of this receptor is a male donor with early-stage non-small cell lung cancer. CDR3 nucleotides: TGTGCCAGCAGGAAAAGCGGGGGGGCCTCTGAGCAGTTCTTC. Protein sequence: CASRKSGGASEQFF.